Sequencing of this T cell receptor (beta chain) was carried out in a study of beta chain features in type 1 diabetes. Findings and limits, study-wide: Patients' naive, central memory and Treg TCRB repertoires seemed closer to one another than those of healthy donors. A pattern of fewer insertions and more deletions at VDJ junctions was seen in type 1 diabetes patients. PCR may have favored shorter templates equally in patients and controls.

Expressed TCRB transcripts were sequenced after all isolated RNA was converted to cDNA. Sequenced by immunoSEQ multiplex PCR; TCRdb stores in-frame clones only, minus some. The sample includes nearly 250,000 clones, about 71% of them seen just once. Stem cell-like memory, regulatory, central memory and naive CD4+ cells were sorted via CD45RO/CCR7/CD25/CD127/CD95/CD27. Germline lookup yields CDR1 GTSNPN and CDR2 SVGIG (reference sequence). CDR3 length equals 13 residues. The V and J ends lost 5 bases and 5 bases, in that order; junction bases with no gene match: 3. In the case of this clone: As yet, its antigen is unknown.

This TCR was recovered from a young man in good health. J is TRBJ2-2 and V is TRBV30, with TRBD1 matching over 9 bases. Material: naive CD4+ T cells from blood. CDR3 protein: CAWGQGSTGELFF. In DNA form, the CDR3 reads TGTGCCTGGGGACAGGGGTCTACCGGGGAGCTGTTTTTT. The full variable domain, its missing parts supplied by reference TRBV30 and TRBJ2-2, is SQTIHQWPATLVQPVGSPLSLECTVEGTSNPNLYWYRQAAGRGLQLLFYSVGIGQISSEVPQNLSASRPQDRQFILSSKKLLLSDSGFYLCAWGQGSTGELFFGEGSRLTVL.